Listed below are T cell receptor beta chains from one sample, sequenced in a study of response to subunit inactivated influenza vaccine. TCRdb recomputed calls from the RT-PCR reads with MiXCR, one row per CDR3 protein. The table shows about 190,000 distinct CDR3 sequences, with about 15% occurring only once. The specimen comprised CD8+ T cells sorted from PBMCs, sampled 5 to 6 days after vaccination. The origin of the receptors is a middle-aged man who received an inactivated influenza vaccine. Each CDR3 is given with its conserved first and last residue. Each record gives: clone size, V gene, D gene, CDR3 length, J gene, CDR3 DNA, CDR3 protein. The D gene is left open where the match is weak. A clone size is listed for some rows: how often the clone was seen (once, few, many), or a class if it is expanded.

NA	TRBV3-1	NA	15	TRBJ2-1	TGTGCCAGCCTGTTAACGGGAAGTCAGCATCATGAGCAGTTCTTC	CASLLTGSQHHEQFF
few	TRBV28	TRBD2	17	TRBJ2-5	TGTGCCAGCAGTTCGACCATAGCGGGAGGGTACCAAGAGACCCAGTACTTC	CASSSTIAGGYQETQYF
few	TRBV7-2	NA	16	TRBJ1-5	TGTGCCAGCAGCGAGGACACAGGAGGTTTCAATCAGCCCCAGCATTTT	CASSEDTGGFNQPQHF
few	TRBV6-5	TRBD2	14	TRBJ2-1	TGTGCCAGCAGTTATGGGACTAGCGGAGTAGAGCAGTTCTTC	CASSYGTSGVEQFF
NA	TRBV6-1	TRBD2	14	TRBJ2-1	TGTGCCAGCAGTCTAGCGGGAGCTTTAAATGAGCAGTTCTTC	CASSLAGALNEQFF
few	TRBV29-1	NA	13	TRBJ2-1	TGCAGCGTTGTGGGTGGATCTTACAATGAGCAGTTCTTC	CSVVGGSYNEQFF
NA	TRBV4-1	TRBD2	16	TRBJ2-1	TGCGCCAGCAGCCAAGAGGCAGGACTAGGCTACAATGAGCAGTTCTTC	CASSQEAGLGYNEQFF
many	TRBV4-3	NA	17	TRBJ2-3	TGCGCCAGCAGCCAAGATCTTTCCGGGGGCCCCACAGATACGCAGTATTTT	CASSQDLSGGPTDTQYF
NA	TRBV5-6	NA	19	TRBJ2-5	TGTGCCAGCAGCTTGGGGATAGGGAGCGCGCACCCGTACCAAGAGACCCAGTACTTC	CASSLGIGSAHPYQETQYF
few	TRBV12-5	NA	13	TRBJ2-1	TGTGCTAGTGTCTTTCCAGGGGGGCATGAGCAGTTCTTC	CASVFPGGHEQFF
many	TRBV11-2	NA	12	TRBJ2-5	TGTGCCAGCAGATTAGGGAGAGAGACCCAGTACTTC	CASRLGRETQYF
NA	TRBV27	NA	11	TRBJ2-7	TGTGCCAGCCGATATGGGGGAGAGCAGTACTTC	CASRYGGEQYF
NA	TRBV10-3	TRBD2	11	TRBJ2-7	TGTGCCATCAGTTCCCTGGGACTAGAAAACTTC	CAISSLGLENF
NA	TRBV10-2	TRBD2	15	TRBJ2-5	TGCGCCAGCGCTACTAGCGGGGGGGCCGGAGAGACCCAGTACTTC	CASATSGGAGETQYF
NA	TRBV4-3	TRBD2	15	TRBJ2-1	TGCGCCAGCAGCCAATGGGGACTAGCCGACAATGAGCAGTTCTTC	CASSQWGLADNEQFF
NA	TRBV3-1	TRBD2	15	TRBJ2-7	TGTGCCAGCAGAACTCGGACTAGCGGGGTCCACGAGCAGTACTTC	CASRTRTSGVHEQYF
few	TRBV2	NA	11	TRBJ2-1	TGTGCCAAACGACTAGGCAATGAGCAGTTCTTC	CAKRLGNEQFF
few	TRBV3-1	NA	16	TRBJ1-3	TGTGCCAGCAGCCAATATCGTGCTGGGGCTGGAAACACCATATATTTT	CASSQYRAGAGNTIYF
NA	TRBV10-1	TRBD1	14	TRBJ1-1	TGCGCCAGCTCCACAGGGGAGGAGTACACTGAAGCTTTCTTT	CASSTGEEYTEAFF